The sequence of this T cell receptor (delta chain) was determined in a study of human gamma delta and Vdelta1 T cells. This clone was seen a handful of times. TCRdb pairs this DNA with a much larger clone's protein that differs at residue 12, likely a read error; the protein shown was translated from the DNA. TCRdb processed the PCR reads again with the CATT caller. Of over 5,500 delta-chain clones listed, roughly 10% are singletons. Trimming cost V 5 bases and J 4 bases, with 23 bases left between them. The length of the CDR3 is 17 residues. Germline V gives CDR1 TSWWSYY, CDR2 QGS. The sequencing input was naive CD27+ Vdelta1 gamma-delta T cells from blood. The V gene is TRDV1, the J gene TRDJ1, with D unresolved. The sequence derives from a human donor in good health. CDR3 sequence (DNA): TGTGCTCTTGGGACTCGGATCCGAACGTATACCATCGATAAACTCATCTTT. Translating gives CALGTRIRTYTIDKLIF.